This T cell receptor (beta chain) was documented in a study of blood T cell repertoires in COVID-19. Study details: Italy, Spain and the United States were the sources of the convalescent and acute COVID-19 samples. The analysed material was cDNA or gDNA that came from T cells, B-cell-depleted T cells, or PBMCs.

V was cut by 5 bases and J by 4 bases, with 8 bases left in between. Germline V gene lookup returns CDR1 DFQATT and CDR2 SNEGSKA (reference sequence). The CDR3 consists of 11 residues. Remarks on this clone: The same CDR3 is also encoded by other DNA sequences in this sample.

Authors' processing steps: The assay estimated nucleated cells by amplifying reference gene primers. Produced via immunoSEQ multiplex PCR; TCRdb's table is partial and in-frame only. V and J calls plus clone size are reproduced from that table; the DNA served to infer D and trimming. Among roughly 250,000 clones listed, around 80% were seen once. The chain is built from TRBV20-1 and TRBJ1-1, with D possibly being TRBD1 (5 bases). The TCR originated in a woman aged 35 to 49 with active or convalescent COVID-19. Specimen: peripheral blood. The CDR3 region is CSALRGTEAFF. CDR3 nucleotide sequence: TGCAGTGCTCTAAGGGGCACTGAAGCTTTCTTT.